The 17 T cell receptor beta chains reported below all come from one sample, sequenced in a study of blood T cell repertoires in COVID-19 (dated by TCRdb to about 2020). Library construction relied on the immunoSEQ multiplex PCR assay. The source is immuneACCESS, and TCRdb retained only in-frame sequences with V and J called. Part of the clones is not carried over; for the studies checked, unresolved V genes explain less than half of this, and the remainder is unexplained. The sample table shows under 350,000 clones, and approximately 82% are seen once. The ten largest clones take up roughly 4.5% of the sample. The sequencing sample was made of peripheral blood. Receptors were obtained from a man in his sixties who had recovered from COVID-19.

The CDR3 DNA is TGTGCCAGTAGACCCGGTAGGAGGGGGGGTGTTGCTGAAGCTTTCTTT. Translation gives CASRPGRRGGVAEAFF. V gene TRBV19 combines with J gene TRBJ1-1, with D possibly TRBD1 on 6 matching bases. Germline CDR1 and CDR2: LNHDA and SQIVND (reference sequence). The CDR3 totals 16 residues. V dropped 6 bases and J dropped 6 bases, with 23 bases sitting between them.

The rearrangement joins TRBV9 to TRBJ2-3, with 9 bases that match TRBD2. CDR1 is SGDLS, CDR2 YYNGEE, per germline. Germline trimming cut 3 bases from V and 0 bases from J; bases unmatched to any gene: 2. The CDR3 has 15 amino acids. The CDR3 loop reads CASSATSGSTDTQYF. The CDR3 nucleotides read TGTGCCAGCAGCGCCACTAGCGGGAGCACAGATACGCAGTATTTT.

V gene TRBV5-4 combines with J gene TRBJ2-3; 8 positions match TRBD2. CDR1 is SGHNT and CDR2 is YYREEE in the germline V gene (reference sequence). This CDR3 is built from 15 residues. V was pared by 4 bases and J by 0 bases, with 4 bases of the junction left unmatched. This CDR3 is CASSRSGASTDTQYF. The CDR3 nucleotides are TGTGCCAGCAGCCGTAGCGGGGCCAGCACAGATACGCAGTATTTT.

V and J are TRBV5-8 and TRBJ1-3; no firm D call. Trimming removed 0 bases from V and 0 bases from J, with 10 bases in between. The length of the CDR3 is 16 residues. The germline V gene encodes CDR1 SGHTS and CDR2 YDEGEE. The CDR3 region is CASSLVVGNSGNTIYF. As DNA, the CDR3 is TGTGCCAGCAGCTTGGTCGTGGGCAACTCTGGAAACACCATATATTTT.

The rearrangement links TRBV12-3 or TRBV12-4 to TRBJ1-1, with D uncertain. CDR3 size: 13 residues. Trimming took off 3 bases at V and 2 bases at J, with 7 bases between the two ends. CDR3 DNA sequence: TGTGCCAGCAGTTTTCCAGATAACACTGAAGCTTTCTTT. This codes for CASSFPDNTEAFF.

V is TRBV7-2 and J is TRBJ1-4; D may be TRBD1 (5 bases). The CDR3 extends over 14 amino acids. The V gene lost 0 bases and the J gene lost 8 bases, with 10 bases spanning the gap. Germline CDR1 SGHTA, CDR2 FQGNSA. CDR3 amino acids: CASSLAGPGEKLFF. The CDR3 DNA follows: TGTGCCAGCAGCTTAGCGGGGCCGGGCGAAAAACTGTTTTTT.

The chain carries TRBV5-6 and TRBJ2-5; TRBD1 might be the D (6 bases). Germline CDR1 and CDR2: SGHDT and YYEEEE. This CDR3 spans 16 amino acids. Trimming cost V 3 bases and J 8 bases, with 23 bases left between them. The CDR3 nucleotides read TGTGCCAGCAGCTCCAAAGGGACATCAAATCGAGTTACCCAGTACTTC. This sequence encodes CASSSKGTSNRVTQYF.

This chain links TRBV7-2 with TRBJ1-4, with a weak D call TRBD1 (5 bases). The V gene lost 1 base and the J gene lost 5 bases, with 14 bases spanning the gap. The CDR3 loop spans 16 amino acids. The germline CDR1 and CDR2 sequences are SGHTA and FQGNSA. CDR3 loop: CASSLVGGGLNEKLFF. The CDR3 DNA reads TGTGCCAGCAGCTTAGTGGGCGGGGGGTTAAATGAAAAACTGTTTTTT.

The chain combines TRBV28 with TRBJ1-2; TRBD1 matches at 7 bases. Germline assignment: CDR1 MDHEN and CDR2 SYDVKM. With 5 bases clipped from V and 2 bases from J, the junction kept 5 bases outside the gene matches. This CDR3 is 14 amino acids long. The CDR3 DNA sequence: TGTGCCAGCAGTGAACAGGGGTCGAACTATGGCTACACCTTC. It codes for CASSEQGSNYGYTF.

In this sample, this clone turned up a few times. The chain couples TRBV11-3 to TRBJ2-7; D might be TRBD1 (5 bases). V was clipped by 1 base and J by 6 bases, with 10 bases between them. This CDR3 is built from 13 residues. Germline CDR1 SGHNT, CDR2 YENEEA. DNA of the CDR3: TGTGCCAGCAGCTTAGTCCAGGGTGGCGAGCAGTACTTC. Translation gives CASSLVQGGEQYF.

The chain links TRBV5-4 to TRBJ2-5; TRBD2 aligns across 8 bases. Germline trimming cut 5 bases from V and 1 base from J; bases unmatched to any gene: 4. CDR3 length: 14 amino acids. CDR1 and CDR2 from the germline V gene are SGHNT and YYREEE (reference sequence). The CDR3 loop is CASRATSGQETQYF. The CDR3 DNA reads as TGTGCCAGCAGAGCTACTAGCGGCCAAGAGACCCAGTACTTC.

Sample share makes this clone medium-sized. The chain uses TRBV29-1 and TRBJ1-2; D remains ambiguous. The ends were cut back, 0 bases at V and 4 bases at J, with 6 bases in the middle. The CDR3 runs to 12 residues. The germline gives CDR1 SQVTM, CDR2 ANQGSEA. The CDR3 reads CSVEEPSYGYTF. The DNA for the CDR3 is TGCAGCGTTGAAGAACCCAGCTATGGCTACACCTTC.

The CDR3 is CASSLFSGGVGDTQYF. The CDR3 bases are TGTGCCAGCAGCCTATTTAGCGGGGGGGTGGGAGATACGCAGTATTTT. The genes are TRBV4-2 and TRBJ2-3, with 11 bases aligning to TRBD2. The CDR3 totals 16 residues. With 4 bases clipped from V and 5 bases from J, the junction kept 8 bases outside the gene matches. The germline CDR1 and CDR2 sequences are LGHNA and YNFKEQ.

The chain is built from TRBV12-3 or TRBV12-4 and TRBJ1-1; D not certain. V lost 7 bases to trimming and J lost 5 bases, with 14 bases between them. This CDR3 has 13 amino acids. This chain's CDR3 is CASTFSPWTEAFF. The CDR3 DNA is TGTGCCAGCACCTTTAGCCCCTGGACTGAAGCTTTCTTT.

The V and J genes are TRBV29-1 and TRBJ2-7; 7 bases are a match to TRBD1. The V segment lost 3 bases and the J segment 2 bases; nucleotides outside the gene matches: 7. Germline CDR1 is SQVTM and CDR2 is ANQGSEA. This CDR3 region has 14 residues. The CDR3, as DNA: TGCAGCGTTGAGGTCGGGACAGCTACCTACGAGCAGTACTTC. This codes for CSVEVGTATYEQYF.

The CDR3 sequence is CASSHSAGGRTGELFF. DNA for the CDR3: TGTGCCAGCAGCCATTCAGCGGGGGGAAGGACCGGGGAGCTGTTTTTT. The chain is built from TRBV7-9 and TRBJ2-2; 9 nucleotides align to TRBD2. Germline lookup yields CDR1 SEHNR and CDR2 FQNEAQ (reference sequence). CDR3 length: 16 amino acids. The junction had 9 bases not matched to a gene; V was cut back by 5 bases and J by 5 bases.

This chain connects TRBV11-2 to TRBJ2-3, with 11 bases aligning to TRBD1. After removal of 5 bases from V and 2 bases from J, the junction contained 6 bases not matched to a gene. The CDR3 has 16 amino acids. CDR1 and CDR2 from the germline V gene are SGHAT and FQNNGV. The CDR3 nucleotides are TGTGCCAGCAGCAGAGGACAGGGGGCTTTCACAGATACGCAGTATTTT. It encodes CASSRGQGAFTDTQYF.